The 9 T cell receptor beta chains reported below all come from one sample, sequenced in a study of blood T cells in healthy people across ages. Combining a sample-barcoded 5' primer with a J-beta primer mix, a second PCR ran for 7 to 11 cycles. Via MiXCR, TCRdb re-called the 5' RACE reads, giving one row per CDR3 protein. This repertoire shows approximately 800,000 distinct CDR3 sequences, around a quarter found once; its top ten account for 3%. The same data also went into a second study, on T cells of mothers and their children.

Sequencing used blood. These receptors were collected from a boy younger than 18 in good health.

V usage is TRBV28 and J usage is TRBJ2-4; no clear D. CDR3 length: 16 amino acids. Trimming removed 6 bases from V and 8 bases from J, with 23 bases in between. CDR1 and CDR2 from the germline V gene are MDHEN and SYDVKM. CDR3 in amino acids: CASSHSFRMLKDIQYF. Written as DNA, the CDR3 is TGTGCCAGCAGCCACTCTTTCAGGATGCTGAAGGACATTCAGTACTTC.

This clonotype was picked up a small number of times. This chain connects TRBV20-1 to TRBJ2-3; 8 bases are shared with TRBD2. This CDR3 region has 14 residues. From germline, CDR1 is DFQATT and CDR2 SNEGSKA (reference sequence). J gave up 0 bases and V 6 bases, and 5 bases lay outside the gene matches. CDR3 DNA sequence: TGCAGTGCGCAAACGGGGGGGAGCACAGATACGCAGTATTTT. This translates into CSAQTGGSTDTQYF.

This clonotype was seen a handful of times. This sequence joins TRBV9 and TRBJ2-7; 10 positions match TRBD1. The junction had 6 bases not matched to a gene; V was cut back by 4 bases and J by 2 bases. Germline lookup yields CDR1 SGDLS and CDR2 YYNGEE. This CDR3 is built from 15 residues. CDR3 sequence reads: CASSRGGQGTYEQYF. CDR3 nucleotide sequence: TGTGCCAGCAGCCGAGGGGGACAGGGGACCTACGAGCAGTACTTC. Using reference TRBV9 and TRBJ2-7 for the parts outside the CDR3, the full variable domain is DSGVTQTPKHLITATGQRVTLRCSPRSGDLSVYWYQQSLDQGLQFLIQYYNGEERAKGNILERFSAQQFPDLHSELNLSSLELGDSALYFCASSRGGQGTYEQYFGPGTRLTVT.

The CDR3 loop reads CASSAGGKLEQFF. CDR3 nucleotides: TGTGCCAGCAGTGCCGGGGGTAAGCTTGAGCAGTTCTTC. This chain links TRBV12-3 or TRBV12-4 with TRBJ2-1; weak D call: TRBD2 (6 bases). CDR3 length: 13 residues. V was pared by 5 bases and J by 9 bases, with 14 bases between.

A single count supports this clonotype. This chain connects TRBV6-1 to TRBJ2-2, with D perhaps TRBD2 (5 bases). Deletions cut 11 bases from V and 10 bases from J, with 17 bases between. CDR3 length equals 12 residues. The germline V gene has CDR1 MNHNS and CDR2 SASEGT. The CDR3 DNA is TGTGCCGGAGGACGGTTAATGATGGAGCTGTTTTTT. This encodes CAGGRLMMELFF.

In this sample, this clonotype turned up a few times. The V and J genes are TRBV5-1 and TRBJ2-4, with 8 bases lining up with TRBD1. The germline V gene has CDR1 SGHRS and CDR2 YFSETQ. The V segment lost 4 bases and the J segment 9 bases; nucleotides outside the gene matches: 9. The CDR3 covers 14 residues. The CDR3 region has the DNA TGCGCCAGCAGCAACCCCGCCGGGACAGGCATTCAGTACTTC. Translating gives CASSNPAGTGIQYF.

This clonotype was found a few times. The chain links TRBV6-1 to TRBJ2-2; the D gene is possibly TRBD1 (5 bases). Germline CDR1 is MNHNS and CDR2 is SASEGT. There are 15 residues in the CDR3. V shed 8 bases and J shed 2 bases, with 15 bases lying between them. DNA of the CDR3: TGTGCCAGCGCATTGGGGCAGCGAAACACCGGGGAGCTGTTTTTT. This encodes CASALGQRNTGELFF.

The V gene is TRBV28, the J gene TRBJ1-3; D is uncertain. This CDR3 has 15 amino acids. Trimming took off 6 bases at V and 0 bases at J, with 12 bases between the two ends. CDR1 is MDHEN, CDR2 SYDVKM, per germline. CDR3 in amino acids: CASRAPVGSGNTIYF. For the CDR3, the DNA is TGTGCCAGCAGAGCACCGGTGGGCTCTGGAAACACCATATATTTT. Using reference TRBV28 and TRBJ1-3 for the parts outside the CDR3, the full variable domain is DVKVTQSSRYLVKRTGEKVFLECVQDMDHENMFWYRQDPGLGLRLIYFSYDVKMKEKGDIPEGYSVSREKKERFSLILESASTNQTSMYLCASRAPVGSGNTIYFGEGSWLTVV.

This clonotype came up a few times. V is TRBV3-1 and J is TRBJ2-3; maybe TRBD1 (5 bases). Between the trimmed V and J ends, which lost 0 bases and 13 bases, there was a span of 14 bases. The length of the CDR3 is 13 residues. Germline CDR1 is LGHDT and CDR2 is YNNKEL (reference sequence). The chain's CDR3 is CASSQDRAGLKYF. In DNA, the CDR3 is TGTGCCAGCAGCCAAGATAGGGCAGGGCTTAAGTATTTT.